The clone carrying this TCR beta chain has a handful of counts. This record comes from a study of T cells in Graves' hyperthyroidism and ophthalmopathy. RNA transcripts gave rise to amplified TCR beta CDR3 regions. Initially, a first-round RT-PCR of the TCR CDR3 employed the HTBI primer set. One entry per CDR3 protein, called by TCRdb with MiXCR from the multiplex PCR reads. The sample lists about 550,000 distinct CDR3 sequences; roughly 20% were seen once. V lost 1 base and J lost 4, with 19 bases in between. The CDR3 covers 17 residues. From germline, CDR1 is SGHAT and CDR2 FQDESV (reference sequence).

Sequencing was carried out using blood. V is TRBV11-1 and J is TRBJ1-1, with D uncertain. The receptor comes from a man between 18 and 35 years old with Graves' hyperthyroidism. The CDR3 DNA follows: TGTGCCAGCAGCTTAGAGCGGAAAGACGGGGTAAGCACTGAAGCTTTCTTT. The encoded protein is CASSLERKDGVSTEAFF.